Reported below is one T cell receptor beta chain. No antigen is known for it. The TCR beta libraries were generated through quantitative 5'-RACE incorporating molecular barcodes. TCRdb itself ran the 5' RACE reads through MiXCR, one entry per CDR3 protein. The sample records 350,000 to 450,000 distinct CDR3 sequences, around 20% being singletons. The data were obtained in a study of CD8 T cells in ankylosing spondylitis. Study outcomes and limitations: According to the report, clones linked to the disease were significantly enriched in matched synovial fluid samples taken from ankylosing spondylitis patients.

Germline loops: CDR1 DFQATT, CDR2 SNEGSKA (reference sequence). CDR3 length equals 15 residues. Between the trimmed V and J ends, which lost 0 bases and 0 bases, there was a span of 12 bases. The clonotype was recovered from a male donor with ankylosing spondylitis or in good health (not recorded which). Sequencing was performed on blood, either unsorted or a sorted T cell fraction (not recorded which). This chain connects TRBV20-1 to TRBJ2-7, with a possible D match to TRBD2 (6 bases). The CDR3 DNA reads TGCAGTGCTAGAGAAGCGGGCCTGAGCTCCTACGAGCAGTACTTC. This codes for CSAREAGLSSYEQYF.